The 29 T cell receptor beta chains listed next were all sequenced from one sample in a study of cytomegalovirus exposure and HLA in healthy donors. Measured with immunoSEQ multiplex PCR; TCRdb has only the in-frame clones, and not every one. Of about 160,000 clones in the sample, 95% to 97% were seen once. Sequencing used PBMCs. These receptors were obtained from a young woman in good health and CMV-seronegative.

The rearrangement joins TRBV7-9 to TRBJ1-6; 8 bases fit TRBD1. There are 16 residues in the CDR3. J gave up 8 bases and V 5 bases, and 11 bases lay outside the gene matches. Germline CDR1 is SEHNR and CDR2 is FQNEAQ (reference sequence). CDR3 loop: CASSTRSGGRYSPLHF. CDR3 in DNA: TGTGCCAGCAGCACCAGATCAGGGGGCAGGTATTCACCCCTCCACTTT. The full variable domain, in which reference TRBV7-9 and TRBJ1-6 provide the parts outside the CDR3, is DTGVSQNPRHKITKRGQNVTFRCDPISEHNRLYWYRQTLGQGPEFLTYFQNEAQLEKSRLLSDRFSAERPKGSFSTLEIQRTEQGDSAMYLCASSTRSGGRYSPLHFGNGTRLTVT.

The V call is TRBV19, the J call TRBJ1-2; D is possibly TRBD1 (6 bases). The V and J ends lost 3 bases and 2 bases respectively, with 7 bases between them. The CDR3 runs to 13 residues. Germline V gene sequence: CDR1 LNHDA, CDR2 SQIVND (reference sequence). The CDR3 reads CASSMTGNYGYTF. DNA for the CDR3: TGTGCCAGTAGTATGACAGGAAACTATGGCTACACCTTC.

V gene TRBV7-2 combines with J gene TRBJ1-2, with a tentative D call TRBD1 (6 bases). CDR1 and CDR2 from the germline V gene are SGHTA and FQGNSA. CDR3 length equals 14 residues. V dropped 5 bases and J dropped 4 bases, with 14 bases sitting between them. The CDR3 loop reads CASSPSGTFYGYTF. As DNA, the CDR3 is TGTGCCAGCAGCCCCTCGGGGACATTCTATGGCTACACCTTC. The whole variable domain, filled in from reference TRBV7-2 and TRBJ1-2, reads GAGVSQSPSNKVTEKGKDVELRCDPISGHTALYWYRQSLGQGLEFLIYFQGNSAPDKSGLPSDRFSAERTGGSVSTLTIQRTQQEDSAVYLCASSPSGTFYGYTFGSGTRLTVV.

This CDR3 is CASSFAQIGNTIYF. The CDR3 DNA sequence: TGTGCCAGCAGCTTTGCCCAGATTGGAAACACCATATATTTT. The chain joins TRBV7-2 to TRBJ1-3, with no clear D. The ends were cut back, 3 bases at V and 3 bases at J, with 9 bases in the middle. This CDR3 spans 14 amino acids. The V gene's germline CDR1 is SGHTA and CDR2 FQGNSA.

The V call is TRBV6-6, the J call TRBJ2-2, with D perhaps TRBD1 (5 bases). CDR3 length equals 16 residues. Germline CDR1 MNHNY, CDR2 SVGAGI (reference sequence). Trimming took 7 bases from V and 6 from J, leaving 21 bases between them. As DNA, the CDR3 is TGTGCCAGCACTCCCGCCAGGGCCGCTGGCTCCGGGGAGCTGTTTTTT. Protein: CASTPARAAGSGELFF.

The chain links TRBV29-1 to TRBJ1-1, with D possibly TRBD1 on 6 matching bases. The germline V gene encodes CDR1 SQVTM and CDR2 ANQGSEA. CDR3 length: 12 residues. The V end lost 4 bases, the J end lost 4 bases, and 10 bases lay between the germline ends. The CDR3 protein is CSVVGGGTEAFF. The DNA for the CDR3 is TGCAGCGTTGTAGGGGGGGGCACTGAAGCTTTCTTT. Complete variable domain (other parts from reference TRBV29-1 and TRBJ1-1): SAVISQKPSRDICQRGTSLTIQCQVDSQVTMMFWYRQQPGQSLTLIATANQGSEATYESGFVIDKFPISRPNLTFSTLTVSNMSPEDSSIYLCSVVGGGTEAFFGQGTRLTVV.

V and J are TRBV4-3 and TRBJ2-7; D remains ambiguous. V dropped 3 bases and J dropped 0 bases, with 9 bases sitting between them. Germline assignment: CDR1 LGHNA and CDR2 YSLEER. The CDR3 runs to 14 residues. The CDR3 loop is CASSHGISSYEQYF. In DNA form, the CDR3 reads TGCGCCAGCAGCCACGGTATTAGCTCCTACGAGCAGTACTTC.

The chain uses TRBV6-6 and TRBJ1-5; a possible D gene is TRBD1 (6 bases). V lost 0 bases to trimming and J lost 7 bases, with 10 bases between them. Germline CDR1 is MNHNY and CDR2 is SVGAGI (reference sequence). The CDR3 consists of 14 residues. The CDR3 DNA is TGTGCCAGCAGTTACTCGGTACAGGGACAGCCCCAGCATTTT. It translates to CASSYSVQGQPQHF.

The chain employs TRBV6-5 and TRBJ1-2, with D tentatively TRBD1 (6 bases). V was trimmed by 6 bases and J by 6 bases, leaving 17 bases between them. The CDR3 covers 14 residues. CDR1 and CDR2 (germline): MNHEY, SVGAGI. CDR3 nucleotide sequence: TGTGCCAGCAGGAAACCAGGGACATTTAATGGCTACACCTTC. Amino acid sequence: CASRKPGTFNGYTF.

This clone was counted once. The chain is built from TRBV14 and TRBJ2-7; TRBD1 is a possible D gene (6 bases). The CDR3 has 14 amino acids. Germline values: CDR1 SGHDN, CDR2 FVKESK. V lost 4 bases to trimming and J lost 3 bases, with 13 bases between them. CDR3 residues: CASSRGGNSYEQYF. In DNA form, the CDR3 reads TGTGCCAGCAGCCGAGGGGGTAATAGCTACGAGCAGTACTTC.

The count of this clone is one. This rearrangement joins TRBV2 to TRBJ1-2, with a weak D call TRBD1 (5 bases). The CDR3 contains 15 residues. The germline V and J ends were trimmed by 7 bases and 0 bases, with 15 bases remaining between them. Germline CDR1 SNHLY, CDR2 FYNNEI. CDR3 protein: CASKGRALSNYGYTF. CDR3 in DNA: TGTGCCAGCAAGGGCAGGGCCTTATCTAACTATGGCTACACCTTC.

The chain couples TRBV2 to TRBJ1-2, with unresolved D. CDR3 length equals 16 residues. In germline, CDR1 is SNHLY, CDR2 FYNNEI. V lost 5 bases and J 3 bases, leaving 19 bases between the germline ends. The DNA for the CDR3 is TGTGCCAGCAGTCGAGCGGGAGGGCTACGGGACTATGGCTACACCTTC. As protein: CASSRAGGLRDYGYTF. The full variable domain, rest sourced from reference TRBV2 and TRBJ1-2, is EPEVTQTPSHQVTQMGQEVILRCVPISNHLYFYWYRQILGQKVEFLVSFYNNEISEKSEIFDDQFSVERPDGSNFTLKIRSTKLEDSAMYFCASSRAGGLRDYGYTFGSGTRLTVV.

CDR3 amino acids: CASTVAGGPVETQYF. The CDR3, as DNA: TGTGCCAGTACTGTAGCGGGGGGGCCTGTGGAGACCCAGTACTTC. The chain recombines TRBV9 with TRBJ2-5, with 11 bases identical to TRBD2. V lost 8 bases, J lost 5 bases, and 11 bases stayed unmatched. Germline CDR1 and CDR2: SGDLS and YYNGEE. The CDR3 is made up of 15 amino acids.

The J gene is TRBJ2-1, the V gene TRBV6-5; D remains unclear. Germline loops: CDR1 MNHEY, CDR2 SVGAGI. There are 13 residues in the CDR3. With 6 bases removed from V and 1 base from J, the gap between germline ends came to 7 bases. CDR3 amino acids: CASRVASYNEQFF. As DNA, the CDR3 is TGTGCCAGCAGGGTAGCTTCCTACAATGAGCAGTTCTTC.

This clone has only one observation. The gene calls are TRBV5-1 and TRBJ2-1, with TRBD1 matching over 8 bases. With 0 bases clipped from V and 7 bases from J, the junction kept 0 bases outside the gene matches. Germline V gene lookup returns CDR1 SGHRS and CDR2 YFSETQ. The CDR3 totals 13 residues. CDR3 region: CASSLGQGNEQFF. The CDR3 bases are TGCGCCAGCAGCTTGGGACAGGGGAATGAGCAGTTCTTC.

V usage is TRBV6-6 and J usage is TRBJ2-7; 7 bases are shared with TRBD2. V shed 2 bases, J shed 2 bases, and the junction held 6 bases outside the gene matches. This CDR3 is 15 amino acids long. Germline CDR1 and CDR2: MNHNY and SVGAGI (reference sequence). CDR3 coding DNA: TGTGCCAGCAGTTACACGTCCGGGGGGACCTACGAGCAGTACTTC. The encoded protein is CASSYTSGGTYEQYF.

V and J are TRBV9 and TRBJ1-3; weak D call: TRBD1 (5 bases). V shed 4 bases and J shed 0 bases, with 14 bases lying between them. This CDR3 is built from 16 residues. CDR1 is SGDLS and CDR2 is YYNGEE in the germline V gene. The CDR3 DNA reads as TGTGCCAGCAGCTCAGCCCAGGGCACCTCTGGAAACACCATATATTTT. Protein: CASSSAQGTSGNTIYF.

This sequence joins TRBV7-3 and TRBJ1-3; D not resolved. CDR3 length equals 15 residues. Germline CDR1 reads SGHTA; CDR2 reads FQGTGA. The V end was cut by 1 base, the J end by 1 base, with 8 bases between. DNA of the CDR3: TGTGCCAGCAGCTTAAGAGGGCAGTCTGGAAACACCATATATTTT. Translation gives CASSLRGQSGNTIYF. The variable domain in full, with the rest retrieved from reference TRBV7-3 and TRBJ1-3, is GAGVSQTPSNKVTEKGKYVELRCDPISGHTALYWYRQSLGQGPEFLIYFQGTGAADDSGLPNDRFFAVRPEGSVSTLKIQRTERGDSAVYLCASSLRGQSGNTIYFGEGSWLTVV.

The V and J genes are TRBV7-9 and TRBJ1-4; TRBD1 agrees at 7 bases. The junction had 3 bases not matched to a gene; V was cut back by 2 bases and J by 6 bases. CDR1 and CDR2 (germline): SEHNR, FQNEAQ (reference sequence). CDR3 length equals 14 residues. The CDR3 DNA sequence: TGTGCCAGCAGCTTACGGCAGGGGGATGAAAAACTGTTTTTT. This codes for CASSLRQGDEKLFF.

The chain's CDR3 is CASSLSTSGGYRQETQYF. CDR3 DNA: TGTGCCAGCAGCTTAAGTACTAGCGGGGGGTACCGCCAAGAGACCCAGTACTTC. This chain connects TRBV7-2 to TRBJ2-5; 12 bases match TRBD2. In germline, CDR1 is SGHTA, CDR2 FQGNSA. The CDR3 is 18 residues long. Losses at the gene ends were 2 bases for V and 1 base for J; bases not matched to a gene: 8.

This rearrangement joins TRBV6-8 to TRBJ2-6; no reliable D call. Germline values: CDR1 MNHGY, CDR2 SAAAGT. This CDR3 has 20 residues. V was pared by 1 base and J by 0 bases, with 19 bases between. In DNA form, the CDR3 reads TGTGCCAGCAGTTACTACCCCCTACGACTGAGTAGCTCTGGGGCCAACGTCCTGACTTTC. Protein: CASSYYPLRLSSSGANVLTF.

The chain links TRBV11-2 to TRBJ2-7; TRBD2 matches at 8 bases. Germline V gene data show CDR1 as SGHAT and CDR2 as FQNNGV. With 8 bases clipped from V and 2 bases from J, the junction kept 5 bases outside the gene matches. The CDR3 sequence is 13 residues long. In DNA, the CDR3 is TGTGCCAGCGGGAGCGGGAGTCCCTACGAGCAGTACTTC. Its protein is CASGSGSPYEQYF.

This clone has only one observation. This chain connects TRBV7-8 to TRBJ2-1, with 10 bases lining up with TRBD2. Germline V gene data show CDR1 as SGHVS and CDR2 as FQNEAQ. CDR3 length equals 15 residues. J lost 2 bases, V lost 3 bases, and 1 base had no gene match. The CDR3 loop reads CASSLSGGAYNEQFF. DNA of the CDR3: TGTGCCAGCAGCTTGAGCGGGGGGGCCTACAATGAGCAGTTCTTC.

This chain uses TRBV6-5 with TRBJ2-5, with TRBD2 identical over 7 bases. Per germline, CDR1 MNHEY and CDR2 SVGAGI. The V segment lost 5 bases and the J segment 4 bases; nucleotides outside the gene matches: 10. This CDR3 spans 15 amino acids. CDR3 nucleotide sequence: TGTGCCAGCAGTCCTACTAGCGCCCCGGCAGAGACCCAGTACTTC. It translates to CASSPTSAPAETQYF.

V gene TRBV9 combines with J gene TRBJ2-1; 9 nucleotides match TRBD1. Trimming at V came to 3 bases and at J to 1 base, leaving 8 bases not matched to a gene. Per germline, CDR1 SGDLS and CDR2 YYNGEE. The CDR3 is made up of 17 amino acids. The CDR3 sequence: CASSASGTGKSYNEQFF. In DNA form, the CDR3 reads TGTGCCAGCAGCGCTTCCGGGACAGGGAAATCCTACAATGAGCAGTTCTTC.

This chain joins TRBV11-3 and TRBJ2-7; D is ambiguous. The germline V gene encodes CDR1 SGHNT and CDR2 YENEEA. The CDR3 has 14 amino acids. The ends were cut back, 9 bases at V and 3 bases at J, with 18 bases in the middle. The CDR3 here is CARGSRFGFYEQYF. In DNA form, the CDR3 reads TGTGCCAGAGGTTCTAGGTTTGGTTTCTACGAGCAGTACTTC.

The rearrangement links TRBV4-1 to TRBJ2-1, with 10 bases matching TRBD2. The V gene's germline CDR1 is MGHRA and CDR2 YSYEKL. The V gene end was trimmed by 1 base and the J gene end by 0 bases; junction bases not matched to a gene: 6. The CDR3 covers 18 residues. The CDR3 region has the DNA TGCGCCAGCAGCCAAGCTAGCGGGGGCCCAAGCTCCTACAATGAGCAGTTCTTC. Protein: CASSQASGGPSSYNEQFF.

This sequence joins TRBV7-2 and TRBJ2-2, with a tentative D call TRBD1 (6 bases). CDR3 length: 16 residues. Trimming shortened V by 2 bases and J by 2 bases, and 12 bases separated the two germline ends. Per germline, CDR1 SGHTA and CDR2 FQGNSA. DNA for the CDR3: TGTGCCAGCAGCTTACTGTCCAGGGGAAACACCGGGGAGCTGTTTTTT. Protein sequence: CASSLLSRGNTGELFF.

The chain couples TRBV9 to TRBJ2-3; 8 nucleotides line up with TRBD2. Germline-derived CDR1 and CDR2 are SGDLS and YYNGEE. CDR3 length: 14 residues. With 0 bases clipped from V and 4 bases from J, the junction kept 1 base outside the gene matches. The CDR3 is CASSVAGGADTQYF. In DNA form, the CDR3 reads TGTGCCAGCAGCGTAGCGGGGGGGGCAGATACGCAGTATTTT.